The present TCR beta chain was sequenced within a study of cytomegalovirus exposure and HLA in healthy donors. This clone was observed once. Primers included in the PCR were 60 Vbeta and 13 Jbeta primers. The repertoire was sequenced with immunoSEQ multiplex PCR; TCRdb's copy has only in-frame clones and lacks some. The data show around 140,000 clones, around 72% seen once. CDR3 length: 15 amino acids. Germline assignment: CDR1 SGHNT and CDR2 YENEEA. V trimming: 3 bases; J trimming: 7 bases; junction bases outside the gene matches: 9. The clonotype was recovered from a man in his forties or fifties in good health and CMV-seropositive. Input material: PBMCs. The chain has TRBV11-3 and TRBJ1-5; 7 nucleotides match TRBD1. CDR3 nucleotides: TGTGCCAGCAGCTTTGACACAGGGGAGGACCAGCCCCAGCATTTT. Residues: CASSFDTGEDQPQHF.